What follows are 26 T cell receptor beta chains derived from one specimen sequenced in a study of blood T cell repertoires in COVID-19. Sequencing used immunoSEQ multiplex PCR; TCRdb keeps in-frame clones, though not all of them. The sample includes fewer than 150,000 clones, about 90% of them seen just once. Material for sequencing was peripheral blood. These receptors originate from a woman aged 50 to 60 with active or convalescent COVID-19.

The chain couples TRBV27 to TRBJ2-7; weak D call: TRBD1 (5 bases). Germline V gene sequence: CDR1 MNHEY, CDR2 SMNVEV (reference sequence). The V end was cut by 0 bases, the J end by 2 bases, with 11 bases between. The CDR3 has 15 residues. DNA for the CDR3: TGTGCCAGCAGTTTATCGTCAGGGTTAACCTACGAGCAGTACTTC. Protein product: CASSLSSGLTYEQYF.

V is TRBV3-1 (or the pseudogene TRBV3-2) and J is TRBJ2-7; D gene unclear. CDR1 is LGHDT and CDR2 is YNNKEL in the germline V gene (reference sequence). This CDR3 contains 13 residues. Trimming took 2 bases from V and 3 from J, leaving 8 bases between them. Written as DNA, the CDR3 is TGTGCCAGCAGCCAACAACTTTTCTACGAGCAGTACTTC. Protein product: CASSQQLFYEQYF.

This sequence joins TRBV27 and TRBJ2-1; tentatively, D is TRBD2 (6 bases). Germline values: CDR1 MNHEY, CDR2 SMNVEV (reference sequence). The CDR3 is 15 residues long. V lost 2 bases and J 2 bases, leaving 10 bases between the germline ends. This chain's CDR3 is CASSLPGVAYNEQFF. The CDR3 DNA follows: TGTGCCAGCAGTTTACCGGGGGTAGCCTACAATGAGCAGTTCTTC.

The chain links TRBV24-1 to TRBJ2-3; 8 positions match TRBD1. Looked up from germline, CDR1 is KGHDR and CDR2 is SFDVKD. The V and J ends lost 6 bases and 5 bases, in that order; junction bases with no gene match: 9. The CDR3 spans 15 residues. The CDR3 nucleotides read TGTGCCACCAGTCAGACAGGGGAAAAGTTAGATACGCAGTATTTT. It translates to CATSQTGEKLDTQYF.

The chain recombines TRBV20-1 with TRBJ2-7; a possible D gene is TRBD2 (5 bases). The CDR3 consists of 12 residues. Deletions cut 3 bases from V and 5 bases from J, with 11 bases between. Germline V gives CDR1 DFQATT, CDR2 SNEGSKA (reference sequence). The CDR3 DNA is TGCAGTGCTAGTGGCAGGCGGGACGAGCAGTACTTC. Translation gives CSASGRRDEQYF.

The CDR3: CASSRDNNYGYTF. CDR3 nucleotide sequence: TGCGCCAGTTCCAGGGATAATAACTATGGCTACACCTTC. V and J are TRBV5-1 and TRBJ1-2; the D gene is possibly TRBD1 (5 bases). The CDR3 has 13 amino acids. V was pared by 8 bases and J by 1 base, with 12 bases between. Germline V CDR1 and CDR2: SGHRS, YFSETQ.

The chain joins TRBV5-5 to TRBJ1-2; 7 bases align to TRBD1. The CDR3 runs to 15 residues. Losses at the gene ends were 1 base for V and 8 bases for J; bases not matched to a gene: 11. Germline-derived CDR1 and CDR2 are SGHKS and YYEKEE (reference sequence). CDR3 amino acids: CASSLPADAGGGYTF. CDR3 in DNA: TGTGCCAGCAGCTTGCCGGCGGATGCAGGGGGAGGCTACACCTTC.

This chain connects TRBV9 to TRBJ1-2; no clear D gene. CDR1 is SGDLS, CDR2 YYNGEE, per germline. The CDR3 extends over 13 amino acids. Between the trimmed V and J ends, which lost 0 bases and 5 bases, there was a span of 8 bases. The CDR3 sequence: CASSVGPGYGYTF. The CDR3 DNA is TGTGCCAGCAGCGTAGGTCCGGGTTATGGCTACACCTTC.

This chain uses TRBV7-2 with TRBJ1-5, with D possibly matching TRBD1 (5 bases). The V end was cut by 3 bases, the J end by 4 bases, with 10 bases between. The CDR3 loop spans 14 amino acids. Germline lookup yields CDR1 SGHTA and CDR2 FQGNSA. As DNA, the CDR3 is TGTGCCAGCAGCTTCGCGGGGGGTAATCAGCCCCAGCATTTT. It codes for CASSFAGGNQPQHF.

This clone was recorded once. This chain links TRBV5-1 with TRBJ2-2; 10 bases align to TRBD1. CDR1 is SGHRS and CDR2 is YFSETQ in the germline V gene. The ends lost 4 bases at V and 6 bases at J; junction bases unmatched: 3. This CDR3 region has 14 residues. CDR3 region: CASSATGGPGELFF. CDR3 coding DNA: TGCGCCAGCAGCGCGACAGGGGGCCCCGGGGAGCTGTTTTTT.

V is TRBV5-1 and J is TRBJ2-1; 12 bases align to TRBD1. Per the germline V gene, CDR1 is SGHRS and CDR2 is YFSETQ. Trimming at V came to 6 bases and at J to 10 bases, leaving 11 bases not matched to a gene. The CDR3 sequence is 15 residues long. The CDR3 protein is CASTLGQGAFGEQFF. The CDR3 DNA sequence: TGCGCCAGCACACTGGGACAGGGGGCCTTCGGAGAGCAGTTCTTC.

This clone was picked up a small number of times. In DNA form, the CDR3 reads TGTGCCTGGAGTCAGGACAGGGGTCTCTATAGCAATCAGCCCCAGCATTTT. Protein sequence: CAWSQDRGLYSNQPQHF. V is TRBV30 and J is TRBJ1-5, with TRBD1 identical over 9 bases. There are 17 residues in the CDR3. Losses at the gene ends were 2 bases for V and 0 bases for J; bases not matched to a gene: 8. Germline values: CDR1 GTSNPN, CDR2 SVGIG (reference sequence).

This chain joins TRBV10-3 and TRBJ1-5, with D perhaps matching TRBD1 (5 bases). Trimming removed 10 bases at V and 2 bases at J, with 18 bases between. The length of the CDR3 is 15 residues. Germline CDR1 reads ENHRY; CDR2 reads SYGVKD. CDR3 in DNA: TGTGCCACCAGGGAAGAGCGGGAAGGCAATCAGCCCCAGCATTTT. Protein sequence: CATREEREGNQPQHF.

The chain couples TRBV7-4 to TRBJ2-7; TRBD2 matches at 13 bases. Trimming took 5 bases from V and 2 from J; bases not matched to a gene: 3. The CDR3 loop spans 15 amino acids. Germline V gene lookup returns CDR1 SGHVT and CDR2 SQSDAQ. In nucleotides, the CDR3 is TGTGCCAGCAGCCTTACTAGCGGGAGGGCCTACGAGCAGTACTTC. It codes for CASSLTSGRAYEQYF.

The chain carries TRBV11-3 and TRBJ2-1; the match to TRBD2 covers 12 bases. This CDR3 has 15 amino acids. The junction had 4 bases not matched to a gene; V was cut back by 5 bases and J by 5 bases. Per germline, CDR1 SGHNT and CDR2 YENEEA. The CDR3 coding sequence is TGTGCCAGCAGCCTAGCGGGAGGGTTCAACAATGAGCAGTTCTTC. Translation gives CASSLAGGFNNEQFF.

CDR3 loop: CASSLARSHTYEQYF. The CDR3 region has the DNA TGTGCCAGCAGCTTAGCTCGGAGCCACACATACGAGCAGTACTTC. The V gene is TRBV7-2, the J gene TRBJ2-7; no clear D. Germline lookup yields CDR1 SGHTA and CDR2 FQGNSA. V was trimmed by 0 bases and J by 4 bases, leaving 13 bases between them. This CDR3 is built from 15 residues.

The V gene is TRBV9, the J gene TRBJ2-1; D perhaps matches TRBD2 (6 bases). CDR1 and CDR2 from the germline V gene are SGDLS and YYNGEE. This CDR3 is 16 amino acids long. Trimming took 0 bases from V and 8 from J, leaving 18 bases between them. The CDR3 bases are TGTGCCAGCAGCGTAGGTCCGGGAGTAGCTTTGGATGAGCAGTTCTTC. It yields the protein CASSVGPGVALDEQFF.

The chain is built from TRBV30 and TRBJ2-7; the D gene is possibly TRBD1 (8 bases). CDR1 GTSNPN and CDR2 SVGIG come from the germline V gene (reference sequence). Trimming left V 3 bases short and J 6 bases short, with 12 bases between. This CDR3 is 12 amino acids long. The CDR3 here is CAWRQGGSEQYF. The CDR3 DNA reads TGTGCCTGGAGACAGGGGGGGTCCGAGCAGTACTTC.

This clone appeared once. CDR3 region: CASSSSTSGLAYEQYF. In DNA form, the CDR3 reads TGCGCCAGCAGCTCCTCGACTAGCGGGCTTGCCTACGAGCAGTACTTC. The chain has TRBV5-1 and TRBJ2-7, with 10 bases fitting TRBD2. This CDR3 comprises 16 residues. CDR1 is SGHRS and CDR2 is YFSETQ in the germline V gene. V lost 3 bases, J lost 2 bases, and 8 bases stayed unmatched.

This clone came up a few times. This chain links TRBV18 with TRBJ1-1; D gene uncertain. V lost 5 bases to trimming and J lost 1 base, with 8 bases between them. CDR1 is KGHSH, CDR2 LQKENI, per germline. The CDR3 runs to 13 residues. CDR3 region: CASSTVSNTEAFF. DNA for the CDR3: TGTGCCAGCTCAACAGTGTCGAACACTGAAGCTTTCTTT.

This clone has just one count. The chain couples TRBV12-3 or TRBV12-4 to TRBJ1-1, with 11 bases matching TRBD1. J gave up 12 bases and V 4 bases, and 7 bases lay outside the gene matches. This CDR3 is built from 13 residues. CDR3 amino acids: CASSSGQGAPTFF. As DNA, the CDR3 is TGTGCCAGCAGTTCCGGACAGGGGGCGCCTACTTTCTTT.

V gene TRBV4-2 combines with J gene TRBJ2-4; D is unresolved. V was trimmed by 0 bases and J by 0 bases, leaving 6 bases between them. CDR1 LGHNA and CDR2 YNFKEQ come from the germline V gene. The CDR3 extends over 15 amino acids. CDR3 nucleotides: TGTGCCAGCAGCCAAGACATTTTAGCCAAAAACATTCAGTACTTC. Translation gives CASSQDILAKNIQYF.

The gene calls are TRBV19 and TRBJ1-2, with 9 bases matching TRBD1. With V trimmed by 4 bases and J by 4 bases, 4 bases remained unmatched. Germline CDR1 LNHDA, CDR2 SQIVND (reference sequence). The CDR3 is 14 residues long. CDR3 sequence: CASSRTGAGYGYTF. For the CDR3, the DNA is TGTGCCAGTAGTAGGACAGGGGCCGGCTATGGCTACACCTTC.

The chain recombines TRBV2 with TRBJ1-3, with 8 bases that match TRBD1. The germline V gene encodes CDR1 SNHLY and CDR2 FYNNEI. V gave up 1 base and J gave up 13 bases; unmatched junction bases: 3. This CDR3 contains 12 residues. The CDR3 bases are TGTGCCAGCAGTGAAGAAGGGACAGGAATATATTTT. Residues: CASSEEGTGIYF.

This clone was recorded once. This sequence joins TRBV5-1 and TRBJ1-1, with D possibly matching TRBD1 (6 bases). CDR3 length: 15 residues. Germline V CDR1 and CDR2: SGHRS, YFSETQ. V shed 3 bases and J shed 1 base, with 13 bases lying between them. CDR3 protein: CASSSYRQENTEAFF. The DNA of the CDR3 is TGCGCCAGCAGCTCTTATCGACAGGAGAACACTGAAGCTTTCTTT.

V gene TRBV29-1 combines with J gene TRBJ2-7; D perhaps matches TRBD1 (6 bases). This CDR3 has 13 residues. Germline CDR1 and CDR2: SQVTM and ANQGSEA. Trimming took off 6 bases at V and 3 bases at J, with 15 bases between the two ends. The CDR3 coding sequence is TGCAGCGTCGCCCTGGACAGCTACTACGAGCAGTACTTC. It is translated as CSVALDSYYEQYF.